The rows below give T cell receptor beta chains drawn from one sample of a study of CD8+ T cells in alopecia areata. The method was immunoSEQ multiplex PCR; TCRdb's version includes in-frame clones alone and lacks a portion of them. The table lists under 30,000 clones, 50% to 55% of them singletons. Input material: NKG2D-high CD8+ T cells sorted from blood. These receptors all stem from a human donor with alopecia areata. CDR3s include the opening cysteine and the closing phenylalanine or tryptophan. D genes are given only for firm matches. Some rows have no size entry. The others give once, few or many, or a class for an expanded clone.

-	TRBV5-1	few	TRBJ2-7	CASSSGRSGYEQYF	TGCGCCAGCAGTTCCGGGCGGTCGGGGTACGAGCAGTACTTC
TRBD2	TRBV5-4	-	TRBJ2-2	CASSQLAGEDAGELFF	TGTGCCAGCAGCCAACTAGCGGGAGAAGATGCCGGGGAGCTGTTTTTT
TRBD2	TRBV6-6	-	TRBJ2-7	CASSYSTSGTYEQYF	TGTGCCAGCAGTTACTCGACTAGCGGAACCTACGAGCAGTACTTC
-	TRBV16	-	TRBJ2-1	CASSQSIRVMFF	TGTGCCAGCAGCCAATCGATCAGGGTTATGTTCTTC
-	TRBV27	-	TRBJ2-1	CASSVGQTYNEQFF	TGTGCCAGCAGTGTAGGACAGACATACAATGAGCAGTTCTTC
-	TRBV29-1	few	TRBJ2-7	CSVGTRDSYEQYF	TGCAGCGTTGGTACCAGGGACTCCTACGAGCAGTACTTC
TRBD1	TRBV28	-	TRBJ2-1	CASSPIAGTEINNEQFF	TGTGCCAGCAGCCCAATAGCCGGGACAGAGATTAACAATGAGCAGTTCTTC
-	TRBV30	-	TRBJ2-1	CAWSTHSSYNEQFF	TGTGCCTGGAGTACACATAGCTCCTACAATGAGCAGTTCTTC
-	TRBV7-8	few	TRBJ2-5	CASSFPGQFQETQYF	TGTGCCAGCAGCTTCCCTGGACAGTTCCAAGAGACCCAGTACTTC
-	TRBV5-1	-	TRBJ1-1	CASSLNEATEAFF	TGCGCCAGCAGCTTGAACGAGGCCACTGAAGCTTTCTTT
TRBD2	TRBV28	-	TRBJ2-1	CASIFSGSSNEQFF	TGTGCCAGCATCTTTAGCGGGAGTTCAAATGAGCAGTTCTTC
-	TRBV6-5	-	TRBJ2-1	CASSYFYRENEQFF	TGTGCCAGCAGTTACTTCTACAGAGAAAATGAGCAGTTCTTC
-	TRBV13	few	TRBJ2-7	CASSFSYEQYF	TGTGCCAGCAGCTTCTCCTACGAGCAGTACTTC